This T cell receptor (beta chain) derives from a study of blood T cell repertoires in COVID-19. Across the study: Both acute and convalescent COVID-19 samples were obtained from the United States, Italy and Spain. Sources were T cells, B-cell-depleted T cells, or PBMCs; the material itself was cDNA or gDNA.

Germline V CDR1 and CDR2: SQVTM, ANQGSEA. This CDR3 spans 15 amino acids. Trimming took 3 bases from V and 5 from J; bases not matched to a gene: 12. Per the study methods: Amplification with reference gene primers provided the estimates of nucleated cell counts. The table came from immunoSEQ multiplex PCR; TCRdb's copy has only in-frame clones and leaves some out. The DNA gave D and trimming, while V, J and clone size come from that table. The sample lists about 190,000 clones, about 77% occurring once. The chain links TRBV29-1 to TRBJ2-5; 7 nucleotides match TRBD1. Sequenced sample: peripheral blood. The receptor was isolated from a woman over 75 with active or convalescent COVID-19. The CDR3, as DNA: TGCAGCGTTGACCCTAGGACAGGCTCCGGGGAGACCCAGTACTTC. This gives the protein CSVDPRTGSGETQYF.